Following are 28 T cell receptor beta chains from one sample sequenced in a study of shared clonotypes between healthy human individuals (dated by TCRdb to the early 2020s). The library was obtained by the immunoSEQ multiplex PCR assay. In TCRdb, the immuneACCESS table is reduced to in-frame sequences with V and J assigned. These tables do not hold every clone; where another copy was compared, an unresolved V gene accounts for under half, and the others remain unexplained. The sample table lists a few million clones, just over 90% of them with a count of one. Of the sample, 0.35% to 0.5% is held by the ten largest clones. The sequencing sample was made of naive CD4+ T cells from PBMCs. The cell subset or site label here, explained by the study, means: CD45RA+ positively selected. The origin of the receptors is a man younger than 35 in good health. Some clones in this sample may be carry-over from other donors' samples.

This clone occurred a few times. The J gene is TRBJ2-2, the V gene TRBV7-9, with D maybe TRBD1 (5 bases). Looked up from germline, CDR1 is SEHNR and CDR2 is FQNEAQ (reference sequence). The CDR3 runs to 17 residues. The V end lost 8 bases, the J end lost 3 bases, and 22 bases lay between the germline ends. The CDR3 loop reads CASDPSPGLGDTGELFF. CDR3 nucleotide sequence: TGTGCCAGCGACCCGAGCCCCGGGTTAGGGGACACCGGGGAGCTGTTTTTT.

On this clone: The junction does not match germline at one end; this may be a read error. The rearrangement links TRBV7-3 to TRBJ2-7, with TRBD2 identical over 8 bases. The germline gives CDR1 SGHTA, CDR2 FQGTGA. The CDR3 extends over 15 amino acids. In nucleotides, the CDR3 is TGTGCCAGCAGCATAACTAGCGGCCCTACCTACGAGCAGTACTTC. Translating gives CASSITSGPTYEQYF.

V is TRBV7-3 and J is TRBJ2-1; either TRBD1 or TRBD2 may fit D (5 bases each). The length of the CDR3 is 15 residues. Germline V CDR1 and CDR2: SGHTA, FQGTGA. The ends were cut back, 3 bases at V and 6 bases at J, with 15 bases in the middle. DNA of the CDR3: TGTGCCAGCAGCTTGCCTACGGGACGGATCAATGAGCAGTTCTTC. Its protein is CASSLPTGRINEQFF.

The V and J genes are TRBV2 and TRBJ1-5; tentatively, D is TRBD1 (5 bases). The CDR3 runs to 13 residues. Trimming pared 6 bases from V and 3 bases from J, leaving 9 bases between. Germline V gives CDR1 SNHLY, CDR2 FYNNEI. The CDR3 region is CASRPRDNQPQHF. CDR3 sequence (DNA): TGTGCCAGCAGACCCAGGGACAATCAGCCCCAGCATTTT.

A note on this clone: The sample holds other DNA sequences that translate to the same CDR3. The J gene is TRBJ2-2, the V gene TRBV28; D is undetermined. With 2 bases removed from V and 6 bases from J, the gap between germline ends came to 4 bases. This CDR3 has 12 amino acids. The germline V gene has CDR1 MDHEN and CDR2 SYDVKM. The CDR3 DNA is TGTGCCAGCAGTTTAAGTCCCGGGGAGCTGTTTTTT. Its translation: CASSLSPGELFF.

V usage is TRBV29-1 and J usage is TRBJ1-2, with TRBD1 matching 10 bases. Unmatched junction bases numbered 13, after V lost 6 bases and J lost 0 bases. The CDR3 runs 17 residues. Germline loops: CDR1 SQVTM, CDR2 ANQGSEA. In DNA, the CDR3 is TGCAGCGTCGCGACCCCGACAGGGGGCCCGGCTAACTATGGCTACACCTTC. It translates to CSVATPTGGPANYGYTF.

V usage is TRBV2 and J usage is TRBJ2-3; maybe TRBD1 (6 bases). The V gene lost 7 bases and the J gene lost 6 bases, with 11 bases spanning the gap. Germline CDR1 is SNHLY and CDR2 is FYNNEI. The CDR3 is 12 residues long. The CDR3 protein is CASNRQGDTQYF. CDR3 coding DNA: TGTGCCAGCAACCGGCAGGGGGATACGCAGTATTTT.

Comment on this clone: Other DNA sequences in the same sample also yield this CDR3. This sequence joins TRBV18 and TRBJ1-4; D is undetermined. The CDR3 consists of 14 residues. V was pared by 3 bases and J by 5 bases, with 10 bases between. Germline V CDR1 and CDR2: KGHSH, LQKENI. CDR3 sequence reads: CASSPGQLNEKLFF. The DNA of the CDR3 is TGTGCCAGCTCACCTGGGCAGCTCAATGAAAAACTGTTTTTT.

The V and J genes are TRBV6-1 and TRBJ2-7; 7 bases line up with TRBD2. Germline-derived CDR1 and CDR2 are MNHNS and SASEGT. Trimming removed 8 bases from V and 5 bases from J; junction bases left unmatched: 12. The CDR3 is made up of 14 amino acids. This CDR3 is CASSWGRVTDEQYF. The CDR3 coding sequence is TGTGCCAGCTCGTGGGGGAGGGTCACGGACGAGCAGTACTTC.

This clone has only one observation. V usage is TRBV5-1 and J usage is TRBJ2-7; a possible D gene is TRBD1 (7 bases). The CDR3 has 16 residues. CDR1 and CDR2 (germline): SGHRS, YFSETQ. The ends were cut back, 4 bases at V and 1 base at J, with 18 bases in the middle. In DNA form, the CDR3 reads TGCGCCAGCAGCGGGGCCGGAGGGGGCGCGTCCTACGAGCAGTACTTC. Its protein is CASSGAGGGASYEQYF.

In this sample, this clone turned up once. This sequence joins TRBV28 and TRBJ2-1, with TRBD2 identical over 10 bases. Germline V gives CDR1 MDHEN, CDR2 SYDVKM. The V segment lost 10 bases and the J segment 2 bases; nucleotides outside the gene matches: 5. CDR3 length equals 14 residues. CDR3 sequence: CAIRTSGAYNEQFF. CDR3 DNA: TGTGCCATCAGGACTAGCGGTGCCTACAATGAGCAGTTCTTC. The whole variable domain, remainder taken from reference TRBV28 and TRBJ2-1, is DVKVTQSSRYLVKRTGEKVFLECVQDMDHENMFWYRQDPGLGLRLIYFSYDVKMKEKGDIPEGYSVSREKKERFSLILESASTNQTSMYLCAIRTSGAYNEQFFGPGTRLTVL.

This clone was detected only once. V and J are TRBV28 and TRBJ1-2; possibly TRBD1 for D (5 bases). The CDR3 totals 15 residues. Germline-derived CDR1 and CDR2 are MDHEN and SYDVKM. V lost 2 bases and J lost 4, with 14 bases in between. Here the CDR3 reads CASSLRVRTPYGYTF. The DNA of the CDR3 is TGTGCCAGCAGTTTACGGGTTCGGACACCCTATGGCTACACCTTC.

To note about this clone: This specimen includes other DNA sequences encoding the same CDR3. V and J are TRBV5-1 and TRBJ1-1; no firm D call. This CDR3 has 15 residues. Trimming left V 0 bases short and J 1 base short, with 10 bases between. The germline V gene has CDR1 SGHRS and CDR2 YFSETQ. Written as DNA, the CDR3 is TGCGCCAGCAGCTTGGCCGGACGGCGGAACACTGAAGCTTTCTTT. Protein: CASSLAGRRNTEAFF.

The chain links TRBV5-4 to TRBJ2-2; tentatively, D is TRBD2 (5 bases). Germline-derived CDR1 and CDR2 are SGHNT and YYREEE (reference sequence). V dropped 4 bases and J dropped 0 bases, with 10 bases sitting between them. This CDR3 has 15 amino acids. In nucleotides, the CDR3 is TGTGCCAGCAGCCCGAGGGCCCCGAACACCGGGGAGCTGTTTTTT. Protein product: CASSPRAPNTGELFF. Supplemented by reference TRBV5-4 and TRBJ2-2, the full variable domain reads ETGVTQSPTHLIKTRGQQVTLRCSSQSGHNTVSWYQQALGQGPQFIFQYYREEENGRGNFPPRFSGLQFPNYSSELNVNALELDDSALYLCASSPRAPNTGELFFGEGSRLTVL.

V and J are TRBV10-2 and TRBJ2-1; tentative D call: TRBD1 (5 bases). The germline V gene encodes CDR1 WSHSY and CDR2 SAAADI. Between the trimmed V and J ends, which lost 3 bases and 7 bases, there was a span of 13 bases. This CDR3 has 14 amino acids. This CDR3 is CASSDVDRTNEQFF. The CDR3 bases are TGCGCCAGCAGTGACGTCGACAGAACTAATGAGCAGTTCTTC.

This CDR3 reads CASSVLGRENYGYTF. The CDR3 nucleotides read TGTGCCAGTAGCGTTCTCGGAAGGGAGAACTATGGCTACACCTTC. V usage is TRBV19 and J usage is TRBJ1-2; D gene unclear. Germline assignment: CDR1 LNHDA and CDR2 SQIVND (reference sequence). The CDR3 runs to 15 residues. V was pared by 6 bases and J by 2 bases, with 16 bases between.

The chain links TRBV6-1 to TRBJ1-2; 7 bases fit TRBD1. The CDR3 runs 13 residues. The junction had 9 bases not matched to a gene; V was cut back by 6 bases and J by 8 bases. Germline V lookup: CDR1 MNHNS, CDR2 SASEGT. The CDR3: CASRVTGELGYTF. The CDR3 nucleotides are TGTGCCAGCAGAGTAACAGGGGAATTAGGCTACACCTTC.

CDR3 in amino acids: CASTRPAGVYGYTF. The CDR3 DNA sequence: TGTGCCAGCACCCGCCCAGCAGGGGTCTATGGCTACACCTTC. V and J are TRBV9 and TRBJ1-2; tentatively, D is TRBD1 (6 bases). CDR3 size: 14 residues. V was clipped by 6 bases and J by 4 bases, with 16 bases between them. Germline CDR1 reads SGDLS; CDR2 reads YYNGEE.

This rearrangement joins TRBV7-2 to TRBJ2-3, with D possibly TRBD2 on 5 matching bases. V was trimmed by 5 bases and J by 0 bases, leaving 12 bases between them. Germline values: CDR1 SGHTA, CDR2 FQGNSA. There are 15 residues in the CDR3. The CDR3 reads CASSRTQTSTDTQYF. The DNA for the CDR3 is TGTGCCAGCAGCCGGACTCAGACTAGCACAGATACGCAGTATTTT.

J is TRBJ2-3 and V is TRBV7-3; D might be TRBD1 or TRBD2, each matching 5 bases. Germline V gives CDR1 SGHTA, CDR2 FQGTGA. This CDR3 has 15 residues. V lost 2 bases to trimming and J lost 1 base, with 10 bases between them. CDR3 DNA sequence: TGTGCCAGCAGCTTAGACGGGACGGGCACAGATACGCAGTATTTT. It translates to CASSLDGTGTDTQYF.

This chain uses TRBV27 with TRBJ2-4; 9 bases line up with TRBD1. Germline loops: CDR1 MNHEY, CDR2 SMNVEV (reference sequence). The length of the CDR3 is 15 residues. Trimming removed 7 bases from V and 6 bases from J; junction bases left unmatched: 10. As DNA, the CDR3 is TGTGCCAGCAAAAACAACAGGGGGCTAGGAAACATTCAGTACTTC. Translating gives CASKNNRGLGNIQYF.

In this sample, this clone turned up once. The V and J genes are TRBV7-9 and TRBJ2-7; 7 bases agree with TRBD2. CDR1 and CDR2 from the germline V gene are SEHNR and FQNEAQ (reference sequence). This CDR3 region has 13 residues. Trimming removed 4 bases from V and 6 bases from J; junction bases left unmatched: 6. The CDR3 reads CASSYRRESEQYF. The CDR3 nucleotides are TGTGCCAGCAGCTACAGGCGGGAGTCCGAGCAGTACTTC.

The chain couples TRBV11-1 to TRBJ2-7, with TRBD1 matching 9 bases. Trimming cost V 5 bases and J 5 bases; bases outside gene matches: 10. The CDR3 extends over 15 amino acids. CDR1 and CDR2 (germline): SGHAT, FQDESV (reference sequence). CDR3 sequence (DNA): TGTGCCAGCAGCCCCCGGGGGACAGGGAGCGACGAGCAGTACTTC. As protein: CASSPRGTGSDEQYF. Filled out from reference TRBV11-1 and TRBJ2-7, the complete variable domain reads EAEVAQSPRYKITEKSQAVAFWCDPISGHATLYWYRQILGQGPELLVQFQDESVVDDSQLPKDRFSAERLKGVDSTLKIQPAELGDSAMYLCASSPRGTGSDEQYFGPGTRLTVT.

In DNA, the CDR3 is TGTGCCAGCAGCTTAGGACCAGGGGACACTGAAGCTTTCTTT. This sequence encodes CASSLGPGDTEAFF. The chain is built from TRBV9 and TRBJ1-1; maybe TRBD1 (6 bases). Trimming removed 4 bases at V and 3 bases at J, with 13 bases between. CDR1 and CDR2 (germline): SGDLS, YYNGEE. The CDR3 spans 14 residues.

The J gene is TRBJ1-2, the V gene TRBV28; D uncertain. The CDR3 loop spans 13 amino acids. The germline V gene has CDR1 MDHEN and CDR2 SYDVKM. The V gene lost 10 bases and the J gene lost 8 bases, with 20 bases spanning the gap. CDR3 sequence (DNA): TGTGCCACCACCCCGAGCCAGCTGGGAGGCTACACCTTC. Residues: CATTPSQLGGYTF.

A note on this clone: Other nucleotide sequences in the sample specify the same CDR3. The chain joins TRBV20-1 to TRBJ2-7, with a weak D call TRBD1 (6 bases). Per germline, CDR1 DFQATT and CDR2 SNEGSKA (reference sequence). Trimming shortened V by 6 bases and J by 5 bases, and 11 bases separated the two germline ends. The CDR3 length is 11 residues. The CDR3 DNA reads TGCAGTGCCCGAGACAGGAACGAGCAGTACTTC. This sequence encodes CSARDRNEQYF.

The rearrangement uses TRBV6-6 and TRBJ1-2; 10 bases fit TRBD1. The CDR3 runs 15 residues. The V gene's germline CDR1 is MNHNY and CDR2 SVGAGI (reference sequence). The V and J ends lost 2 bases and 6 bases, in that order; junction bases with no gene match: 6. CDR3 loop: CASSYQGQGMNGYTF. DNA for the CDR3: TGTGCCAGCAGTTACCAGGGACAGGGGATGAATGGCTACACCTTC.

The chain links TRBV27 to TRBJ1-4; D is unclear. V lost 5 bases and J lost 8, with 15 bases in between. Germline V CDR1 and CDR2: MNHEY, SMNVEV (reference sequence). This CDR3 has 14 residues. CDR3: CASSLLSSGEKLFF. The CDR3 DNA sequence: TGTGCCAGCAGTCTCCTATCTAGCGGGGAAAAACTGTTTTTT.